What follows are 8 T cell receptor beta chains derived from one specimen sequenced in a study of CD8+CD57+ T cells in acquired aplastic anemia. Flow cytometry had shown expanded CD8+CD57+ cells in the patients chosen for sequencing. CDR3 and TCR beta VDJ profiling relied on genomic DNA as the template. TCRdb independently ran MiXCR on the reads; one entry per CDR3 protein. The sample lists about 160,000 distinct CDR3 sequences; around half were seen once. Sequenced input: sorted CD4+, CD8+, or CD8+CD57+ T cells (not recorded which) from PBMCs. The receptor source for this set is a human donor with aplastic anemia.

This clonotype was found many times. The V and J genes are TRBV6-1 and TRBJ1-2; possible D gene TRBD1, 5 bases. V was shortened by 4 bases and J by 7 bases, with 16 bases between the two germline ends. CDR1 is MNHNS, CDR2 SASEGT, per germline. This CDR3 region has 14 residues. The CDR3: CASSGIGTLIGYTF. The CDR3 coding sequence is TGTGCCAGCAGTGGAATTGGGACCCTAATTGGCTACACCTTC.

Only a few counts were recorded for this clonotype. This chain joins TRBV2 and TRBJ2-7, with 7 bases fitting TRBD2. V lost 7 bases, J lost 6 bases, and 6 bases stayed unmatched. The CDR3 consists of 12 residues. Germline V CDR1 and CDR2: SNHLY, FYNNEI. The CDR3 DNA follows: TGTGCCAGCACCCCAGGACTAGTCGAGCAGTACTTC. It specifies CASTPGLVEQYF.

Details on this clonotype: A read error may account for a junction end that differs from germline. The chain combines TRBV5-4 with TRBJ1-3; D gene unclear. This CDR3 region has 13 residues. Germline assignment: CDR1 SGHNT and CDR2 YYREEE (reference sequence). CDR3 nucleotides: TGTGCCAGCAGCTTGAACTCTGGAAGCACCATATATTTT. This codes for CASSLNSGSTIYF.

Only one count was recorded for this clonotype. This chain uses TRBV7-9 with TRBJ2-7; D possibly uses TRBD1 or TRBD2 (6 bases each). Germline V lookup: CDR1 SEHNR, CDR2 FQNEAQ (reference sequence). The V gene lost 5 bases and the J gene lost 2 bases, with 10 bases spanning the gap. The CDR3 has 13 amino acids. The CDR3 bases are TGTGCCAGCAGCATGAGGGGGGCCTACGAGCAGTACTTC. Its translation: CASSMRGAYEQYF.

The J gene is TRBJ1-5, the V gene TRBV10-2; D is unclear. The CDR3 contains 17 residues. Germline V CDR1 and CDR2: WSHSY, SAAADI. V dropped 3 bases and J dropped 4 bases, with 19 bases sitting between them. The CDR3 loop is CASSDSPGENRNQPQHF. The CDR3 DNA reads TGCGCCAGCAGTGACAGTCCGGGAGAGAATAGGAATCAGCCCCAGCATTTT.

The sample holds many counts of this clonotype. The V and J genes are TRBV20-1 and TRBJ1-2; D gene ambiguous. Trimming left V 3 bases short and J 4 bases short, with 12 bases between. The CDR3 is 13 residues long. Germline V gene lookup returns CDR1 DFQATT and CDR2 SNEGSKA (reference sequence). CDR3 amino acids: CSARAAATYGYTF. CDR3 DNA sequence: TGCAGTGCTAGGGCAGCCGCCACCTATGGCTACACCTTC.

The chain links TRBV12-3 or TRBV12-4 to TRBJ1-1; D remains unclear. The CDR3 has 12 amino acids. With 5 bases removed from V and 8 bases from J, the gap between germline ends came to 12 bases. CDR3 nucleotide sequence: TGTGCCAGCAGTCCCTCCCTCCTGGAAGCTTTCTTT. Translated: CASSPSLLEAFF.

The chain carries TRBV20-1 and TRBJ1-1, with 7 nucleotides matching TRBD1. CDR3 length equals 16 residues. V was pared by 6 bases and J by 1 base, with 14 bases of the junction left unmatched. Germline assignment: CDR1 DFQATT and CDR2 SNEGSKA (reference sequence). Here the CDR3 DNA reads TGCAGTGCCAACACCGAGGGGGCGCGGTGGAACACTGAAGCTTTCTTT. It yields the protein CSANTEGARWNTEAFF.